Below are 7 T cell receptor beta chains sequenced from a single sample in a study of T cell changes during pregnancy in multiple sclerosis. Repertoires were generated with immunoSEQ multiplex PCR, while TCRdb's copy carries only in-frame clones and drops some. Of under 80,000 clones in the sample, over 75% were seen once. This specimen consisted of peripheral blood, obtained in the first trimester of pregnancy. These receptors originate from a female donor with multiple sclerosis, enrolled in a pregnancy study.

This clone was seen only once. J is TRBJ1-3 and V is TRBV5-1; TRBD1 aligns across 7 bases. Unmatched junction bases numbered 4, after V lost 0 bases and J lost 4 bases. This CDR3 spans 15 amino acids. The germline V gene encodes CDR1 SGHRS and CDR2 YFSETQ. CDR3 nucleotides: TGCGCCAGCAGCTTGGATAACAGGGGAGGAAACACCATATATTTT. Protein sequence: CASSLDNRGGNTIYF.

The rearrangement links TRBV11-2 to TRBJ2-1; 8 bases match TRBD2. The CDR3 has 16 residues. Germline V gene data show CDR1 as SGHAT and CDR2 as FQNNGV. The V gene end was trimmed by 2 bases and the J gene end by 4 bases; junction bases not matched to a gene: 7. DNA for the CDR3: TGTGCCAGCAGCTTATGGGGGGGACTAGAGTACAATGAGCAGTTCTTC. This codes for CASSLWGGLEYNEQFF.

The chain has TRBV2 and TRBJ2-2; 7 nucleotides agree with TRBD1. Germline trimming cut 5 bases from V and 1 base from J; bases unmatched to any gene: 4. The CDR3 contains 15 residues. Germline V CDR1 and CDR2: SNHLY, FYNNEI. The CDR3 nucleotides are TGTGCCAGCAGTTCCCGGACAGGGAACACCGGGGAGCTGTTTTTT. Translation gives CASSSRTGNTGELFF.

This chain joins TRBV5-6 and TRBJ2-4; the D is unclear. Germline lookup yields CDR1 SGHDT and CDR2 YYEEEE. Trimming cost V 2 bases and J 4 bases, with 13 bases left between them. This CDR3 region has 15 residues. The CDR3 sequence: CASSFRVTEKNIQYF. The CDR3 nucleotides read TGTGCCAGCAGCTTCCGGGTGACGGAAAAAAACATTCAGTACTTC.

The rearrangement joins TRBV5-4 to TRBJ2-5; 12 nucleotides line up with TRBD2. The CDR3 length is 15 residues. V lost 6 bases, J lost 2 bases, and 5 bases stayed unmatched. Germline lookup yields CDR1 SGHNT and CDR2 YYREEE (reference sequence). CDR3 DNA sequence: TGTGCCAGCATAGGTCTAGCGGGAGGGCAAGAGACCCAGTACTTC. Protein: CASIGLAGGQETQYF.

The gene calls are TRBV28 and TRBJ2-5, with 9 bases aligning to TRBD2. From germline, CDR1 is MDHEN and CDR2 SYDVKM. Unmatched junction bases numbered 5, after V lost 6 bases and J lost 3 bases. The CDR3 covers 14 residues. Here the CDR3 reads CASSLIAGEETQYF. CDR3 DNA sequence: TGTGCCAGCAGCCTAATAGCGGGAGAAGAGACCCAGTACTTC.

The V and J genes are TRBV4-3 and TRBJ2-5; 7 positions match TRBD2. CDR1 LGHNA and CDR2 YSLEER come from the germline V gene. The CDR3 spans 16 residues. After removal of 1 base from V and 5 bases from J, the junction contained 10 bases not matched to a gene. CDR3 nucleotide sequence: TGCGCCAGCAGCCAAGGGTTGTGGGACTACCGTGAGACCCAGTACTTC. This codes for CASSQGLWDYRETQYF.